Presented here are 28 T cell receptor beta chains from one specimen sequenced in a study of shared clonotypes between healthy human individuals. Here immunoSEQ multiplex PCR was the method, and the copy in TCRdb shows in-frame clones only, minus some. The data hold fewer than 2.5 million clones, with 93% observed a single time. The sequencing input was naive CD4+ T cells from PBMCs. The subset: CD45RA+ positively selected. All receptors come from a man between 18 and 29 years old in good health. Some clones in this sample may be carry-over from other donors' samples.

V gene TRBV5-1 combines with J gene TRBJ2-2, with D possibly TRBD2 on 5 matching bases. Trimming shortened V by 6 bases and J by 4 bases, and 10 bases separated the two germline ends. CDR1 and CDR2 (germline): SGHRS, YFSETQ. This CDR3 region has 13 residues. The CDR3 sequence: CASTTGSTGELFF. CDR3 DNA sequence: TGCGCCAGCACCACGGGGAGCACCGGGGAGCTGTTTTTT.

V gene TRBV18 combines with J gene TRBJ2-7; no reliable D call. This CDR3 has 15 residues. Germline loops: CDR1 KGHSH, CDR2 LQKENI. V was shortened by 0 bases and J by 0 bases, with 9 bases between the two germline ends. In DNA form, the CDR3 reads TGTGCCAGCTCACCACCAGGGTTCCTCTCCTACGAGCAGTACTTC. Translation: CASSPPGFLSYEQYF.

This sequence joins TRBV27 and TRBJ2-1; 13 nucleotides align to TRBD2. The CDR3 contains 16 residues. The J segment lost 4 bases and the V segment lost 4 bases, leaving 4 bases of the junction unmatched. Germline-derived CDR1 and CDR2 are MNHEY and SMNVEV (reference sequence). CDR3 loop: CASSYRLAGGYNEQFF. Written as DNA, the CDR3 is TGTGCCAGCAGTTACCGACTAGCGGGAGGATACAATGAGCAGTTCTTC.

This clone was detected only a few times. This chain links TRBV20-1 with TRBJ1-2; perhaps TRBD1 as D (6 bases). CDR3 length: 11 amino acids. CDR1 and CDR2 from the germline V gene are DFQATT and SNEGSKA (reference sequence). Trimming stripped 5 bases from V and 9 bases from J, with 13 bases between. The DNA for the CDR3 is TGCAGTGCTCGATACAGGGCCCGCTACACCTTC. It yields the protein CSARYRARYTF.

This chain joins TRBV19 and TRBJ2-5; D not certain. This CDR3 is 13 amino acids long. V was clipped by 6 bases and J by 2 bases, with 10 bases between them. Germline V gene data show CDR1 as LNHDA and CDR2 as SQIVND (reference sequence). The CDR3 is CASSAIIQETQYF. DNA of the CDR3: TGTGCCAGTAGCGCGATAATTCAAGAGACCCAGTACTTC.

Only one count was recorded for this clone. The V call is TRBV6-1, the J call TRBJ1-1; tentatively, D is TRBD1 (6 bases). Germline CDR1 and CDR2: MNHNS and SASEGT. Trimming took 1 base from V and 5 from J, leaving 11 bases between them. The CDR3 spans 14 residues. The CDR3 region is CASSEEQGWTEAFF. CDR3 sequence (DNA): TGTGCCAGCAGTGAAGAACAGGGTTGGACTGAAGCTTTCTTT.

This clone appeared a single time. The chain links TRBV6-5 to TRBJ2-7; 7 positions match TRBD1. This CDR3 is 14 amino acids long. Germline V gene data show CDR1 as MNHEY and CDR2 as SVGAGI. Trimming cost V 5 bases and J 2 bases; bases outside gene matches: 6. The CDR3 bases are TGTGCCAGCAGTCGGTCCACAGGGGCCTACGAGCAGTACTTC. Protein: CASSRSTGAYEQYF.

The V gene is TRBV28, the J gene TRBJ2-1; 8 nucleotides match TRBD2. Trimming at V came to 3 bases and at J to 1 base, leaving 5 bases not matched to a gene. The germline V gene has CDR1 MDHEN and CDR2 SYDVKM. The CDR3 runs 16 residues. The CDR3 DNA is TGTGCCAGCAGTTTCGGGAGGGCCAATTCCTACAATGAGCAGTTCTTC. Translating gives CASSFGRANSYNEQFF.

This chain connects TRBV11-2 to TRBJ2-3; D might be TRBD2 (5 bases). V lost 5 bases and J lost 0, with 9 bases in between. The CDR3 covers 14 residues. Germline values: CDR1 SGHAT, CDR2 FQNNGV. This chain's CDR3 is CASSISGSTDTQYF. The CDR3 nucleotides are TGTGCCAGCAGCATAAGCGGAAGCACAGATACGCAGTATTTT. The entire variable domain, with the rest obtained from reference TRBV11-2 and TRBJ2-3, is as follows: EAGVAQSPRYKIIEKRQSVAFWCNPISGHATLYWYQQILGQGPKLLIQFQNNGVVDDSQLPKDRFSAERLKGVDSTLKIQPAKLEDSAVYLCASSISGSTDTQYFGPGTRLTVL.

The V and J genes are TRBV18 and TRBJ2-1, with a possible D match to TRBD2 (7 bases). The CDR3 has 17 amino acids. V gave up 0 bases and J gave up 2 bases, with 14 bases separating them. CDR1 and CDR2 from the germline V gene are KGHSH and LQKENI. The CDR3 sequence: CASSPPGGGTPYNEQFF. CDR3 sequence (DNA): TGTGCCAGCTCACCACCGGGAGGGGGTACACCCTACAATGAGCAGTTCTTC.

V usage is TRBV6-4 and J usage is TRBJ2-1; perhaps TRBD2 as D (6 bases). V lost 0 bases, J lost 1 base, and 10 bases lay in between. Germline CDR1 and CDR2: MRHNA and SNTAGT. The CDR3 covers 16 residues. The CDR3 sequence is CASSDSGTLSYNEQFF. The CDR3, as DNA: TGTGCCAGCAGTGACTCAGGGACTCTATCCTACAATGAGCAGTTCTTC.

The V and J genes are TRBV10-3 and TRBJ1-4; possibly TRBD1 for D (5 bases). Germline V gene sequence: CDR1 ENHRY, CDR2 SYGVKD. This CDR3 comprises 13 residues. V gave up 10 bases and J gave up 6 bases, with 15 bases separating them. The CDR3 DNA sequence: TGTGCCACCTGGGGGGGGATGTATGAAAAACTGTTTTTT. It specifies CATWGGMYEKLFF.

This chain links TRBV9 with TRBJ2-7, with D perhaps matching TRBD1 or TRBD2 (5 bases each). CDR3 length equals 13 residues. Germline V gene lookup returns CDR1 SGDLS and CDR2 YYNGEE. Trimming took 3 bases from V and 6 from J, leaving 13 bases between them. CDR3 DNA sequence: TGTGCCAGCAGCGCAAGCAGGGAGATCGAGCAGTACTTC. Protein product: CASSASREIEQYF.

The chain joins TRBV6-5 to TRBJ2-5; 9 bases align to TRBD1. Germline V gives CDR1 MNHEY, CDR2 SVGAGI. The CDR3 is 14 amino acids. The V segment lost 1 base and the J segment 5 bases; nucleotides outside the gene matches: 2. The CDR3 protein is CASSYYRGLETQYF. CDR3 nucleotide sequence: TGTGCCAGCAGTTACTACAGGGGGCTGGAGACCCAGTACTTC.

CDR3 residues: CASSGDILSTGEQYF. The CDR3 region has the DNA TGTGCCAGCAGCGGGGACATTTTGTCGACCGGCGAGCAGTACTTC. This chain links TRBV2 with TRBJ2-7; D possibly corresponds to TRBD1 (6 bases). Germline CDR1 is SNHLY and CDR2 is FYNNEI. Trimming left V 6 bases short and J 6 bases short, with 21 bases between. This CDR3 comprises 15 residues.

J is TRBJ2-2 and V is TRBV5-1, with 12 bases lining up with TRBD2. The CDR3 is 15 amino acids. From germline, CDR1 is SGHRS and CDR2 YFSETQ. V lost 4 bases and J lost 5; bases outside the gene matches: 3. CDR3 nucleotides: TGCGCCAGCAGCGGACTAGCGGGACAGACCGGGGAGCTGTTTTTT. Amino acid sequence: CASSGLAGQTGELFF.

The rearrangement uses TRBV29-1 and TRBJ2-2; no definite D call. CDR1 is SQVTM and CDR2 is ANQGSEA in the germline V gene. The CDR3 spans 14 residues. V was shortened by 3 bases and J by 0 bases, with 8 bases between the two germline ends. CDR3 coding DNA: TGCAGCGTTGAGAAGTCAACGAACACCGGGGAGCTGTTTTTT. Encoded protein: CSVEKSTNTGELFF.

V and J are TRBV23-1 and TRBJ1-1; 7 bases match TRBD1. TRBV23-1 is treated as an ORF (open reading frame) with a function not yet certain. The CDR3 is made up of 18 amino acids. V lost 0 bases and J lost 10; bases outside the gene matches: 20. CDR3 DNA sequence: TGCGCCAGCAGTCAATCGAAGGTGGGACAGAGCCAACCTAAGGGAGCTTTCTTT. The encoded protein is CASSQSKVGQSQPKGAFF.

The chain uses TRBV7-8 and TRBJ2-6; maybe TRBD2 (5 bases). Per germline, CDR1 SGHVS and CDR2 FQNEAQ. With 3 bases removed from V and 6 bases from J, the gap between germline ends came to 6 bases. The CDR3 covers 13 residues. The CDR3: CASSFGLANVLTF. The CDR3 DNA reads as TGTGCCAGCAGCTTCGGACTGGCCAACGTCCTGACTTTC.

CDR3 region: CASSQDWRTIGRNEQFF. CDR3 DNA sequence: TGTGCCAGCAGCCAAGATTGGCGGACTATTGGGAGGAATGAGCAGTTCTTC. The rearrangement uses TRBV4-2 and TRBJ2-1, with D possibly TRBD2 on 6 matching bases. Deletions cut 0 bases from V and 7 bases from J, with 19 bases between. In germline, CDR1 is LGHNA, CDR2 YNFKEQ. CDR3 length equals 17 residues.

This clone was counted a single time. J is TRBJ2-3 and V is TRBV5-1; D perhaps matches TRBD2 (5 bases). This CDR3 has 15 amino acids. Germline values: CDR1 SGHRS, CDR2 YFSETQ. The V end was cut by 0 bases, the J end by 2 bases, with 10 bases between. The CDR3, as DNA: TGCGCCAGCAGCTTGGCTTCGCGGGCCACAGATACGCAGTATTTT. As protein: CASSLASRATDTQYF.

J is TRBJ1-1 and V is TRBV27; tentative D call: TRBD1 (5 bases). V gave up 3 bases and J gave up 2 bases, with 16 bases separating them. This CDR3 is built from 16 residues. Germline V gene sequence: CDR1 MNHEY, CDR2 SMNVEV (reference sequence). The CDR3, as DNA: TGTGCCAGCAGTTTCGACCCCCCGGGGCCAAACACTGAAGCTTTCTTT. Translating gives CASSFDPPGPNTEAFF.

This clone was observed once. The V call is TRBV15, the J call TRBJ1-3; D perhaps matches TRBD1 (5 bases). Germline assignment: CDR1 LNHNV and CDR2 YYDKDF (reference sequence). This CDR3 comprises 16 residues. The V and J ends lost 0 bases and 2 bases respectively, with 11 bases between them. For the CDR3, the DNA is TGTGCCACCAGCAGAGATTCTGGGGGGGCTGGAAACACCATATATTTT. Translating gives CATSRDSGGAGNTIYF.

The chain has TRBV2 and TRBJ1-1; no clear D gene. Trimming cost V 7 bases and J 2 bases, with 20 bases left between them. Per germline, CDR1 SNHLY and CDR2 FYNNEI. The CDR3 contains 16 residues. The CDR3 DNA is TGTGCCAGCACCCGGACCCCACCTATTAGTAACACTGAAGCTTTCTTT. Its protein product is CASTRTPPISNTEAFF.

This chain uses TRBV29-1 with TRBJ2-1, with 7 bases identical to TRBD2. This CDR3 is 15 amino acids long. Trimming took 3 bases from V and 2 from J; bases not matched to a gene: 7. Germline CDR1 SQVTM, CDR2 ANQGSEA. The CDR3 sequence is CSVEGLADAYNEQFF. The CDR3 region has the DNA TGCAGCGTTGAGGGGCTAGCGGATGCCTACAATGAGCAGTTCTTC.

This clone was found once. V and J are TRBV9 and TRBJ2-2; 7 bases map to TRBD1. The V and J ends lost 4 bases and 7 bases, in that order; junction bases with no gene match: 13. The CDR3 covers 16 residues. Germline CDR1 reads SGDLS; CDR2 reads YYNGEE. CDR3 bases: TGTGCCAGCAGCACGCGACAGGGATCAGTGATCGGGGAGCTGTTTTTT. Translation gives CASSTRQGSVIGELFF.

The chain has TRBV7-2 and TRBJ2-1; TRBD1 is a possible D gene (5 bases). The CDR3 is 14 residues long. V lost 3 bases, J lost 4 bases, and 10 bases lay in between. The germline CDR1 and CDR2 sequences are SGHTA and FQGNSA. CDR3 sequence (DNA): TGTGCCAGCAGCTTCCCCAGACAGTACAATGAGCAGTTCTTC. Its translation: CASSFPRQYNEQFF.

The CDR3 sequence: CAWSGDRGTGELFF. In nucleotides, the CDR3 is TGTGCCTGGAGTGGGGACAGGGGCACCGGGGAGCTGTTTTTT. The chain combines TRBV30 with TRBJ2-2, with TRBD1 identical over 10 bases. V dropped 1 base and J dropped 4; count of bases not matched to a gene: 0. The CDR3 contains 14 residues. Germline CDR1 reads GTSNPN; CDR2 reads SVGIG (reference sequence).